A selection of T cell receptor beta chains follows, all from one sample in a study of T-cell reconstitution after alpha-beta-depleted transplantation in children. From the PCR reads, TCRdb called clonotypes with MiXCR, one entry per CDR3 protein. The sample yields about 440,000 distinct CDR3 sequences, 43% seen once. This specimen consisted of PBMCs, obtained before TCRalphabeta/CD19-depleted stem cell transplant. These receptors all come from a girl aged 2 to 10 with aplastic anemia, due to receive a stem cell transplant. Both conserved end residues are part of each CDR3. Fields, in order: J gene, D gene, clone size, V gene, CDR3 DNA, CDR3 protein. A D gene is named only where the DNA matches it firmly. Expanded clones get a size class; other rows say once, few or many, or leave the size out.

j_gene: TRBJ2-2
d_gene: -
abundance: few
v_gene: TRBV12-3/TRBV12-4
CDR3nt: TGTGCCAGCAGTTTAGACAGGGTGGGCGGGGAGCTGTTTTTT
CDR3aa: CASSLDRVGGELFF

j_gene: TRBJ1-3
d_gene: -
abundance: few
v_gene: TRBV12-3/TRBV12-4
CDR3nt: TGTGCCTCACAGCCGCTGGGTGCTGGAAACACCATATATTTT
CDR3aa: CASQPLGAGNTIYF

j_gene: TRBJ2-5
d_gene: -
abundance: -
v_gene: TRBV7-2
CDR3nt: TGTGCCAGCAGCCGTAGCGGAAGGAGGGAGACCCAGTACTTC
CDR3aa: CASSRSGRRETQYF

j_gene: TRBJ2-4
d_gene: -
abundance: many
v_gene: TRBV4-3
CDR3nt: TGCGCCAGCAGCCCGCGCAGGGCCAAAAACATTCAGTACTTC
CDR3aa: CASSPRRAKNIQYF

j_gene: TRBJ1-6
d_gene: -
abundance: few
v_gene: TRBV28
CDR3nt: TGTGCCAGCAGTTTACGATACAGCCATTCACCCCTCCACTTT
CDR3aa: CASSLRYSHSPLHF

j_gene: TRBJ2-3
d_gene: -
abundance: -
v_gene: TRBV5-6
CDR3nt: TGTGCCAGCAGCCCGGCCCGGGATACGCAGTATTTT
CDR3aa: CASSPARDTQYF

j_gene: TRBJ1-3
d_gene: -
abundance: -
v_gene: TRBV12-3/TRBV12-4
CDR3nt: TGTGCCAGCAGTGTGACTTTCTCTGGAAACACCATATATTTT
CDR3aa: CASSVTFSGNTIYF

j_gene: TRBJ2-1
d_gene: TRBD2
abundance: few
v_gene: TRBV20-1
CDR3nt: TGCAGTGCTAGTGAGACTAGCGGCAATAATGAGCAGTTCTTC
CDR3aa: CSASETSGNNEQFF

j_gene: TRBJ1-2
d_gene: TRBD1
abundance: few
v_gene: TRBV6-1
CDR3nt: TGTGCCAGCAGTGAAGAGGGGGCCCACTATGGCTACACCTTC
CDR3aa: CASSEEGAHYGYTF

j_gene: TRBJ1-2
d_gene: -
abundance: many
v_gene: TRBV12-3/TRBV12-4
CDR3nt: TGTGCCAGCAGTTTAGCAGGGGACGGCTACACCTTC
CDR3aa: CASSLAGDGYTF

j_gene: TRBJ2-7
d_gene: TRBD1
abundance: -
v_gene: TRBV28
CDR3nt: TGTGCCAGCAGTTCGCGACAGGGGGTAGAGCAGTACTTC
CDR3aa: CASSSRQGVEQYF

j_gene: TRBJ2-7
d_gene: TRBD2
abundance: -
v_gene: TRBV5-1
CDR3nt: TGCGCCAGCAGCTTGGGTTCGGGGACTAGATCCCACGAGCAGTACTTC
CDR3aa: CASSLGSGTRSHEQYF

j_gene: TRBJ2-1
d_gene: TRBD2
abundance: -
v_gene: TRBV29-1
CDR3nt: TGCAGCGTTCCCCGACTAGCGGGAGGGCCAAGATCCTACAATGAGCAGTTCTTC
CDR3aa: CSVPRLAGGPRSYNEQFF

j_gene: TRBJ2-1
d_gene: -
abundance: -
v_gene: TRBV6-5
CDR3nt: TGTGCCAGCAGTTCCTTAAACCGGGACAATGAGCAGTTCTTC
CDR3aa: CASSSLNRDNEQFF

j_gene: TRBJ2-2
d_gene: -
abundance: few
v_gene: TRBV18
CDR3nt: TGTGCCAGCTCCGGTGCGAACGAGAACACCGGGGAGCTGTTTTTT
CDR3aa: CASSGANENTGELFF

j_gene: TRBJ2-7
d_gene: -
abundance: -
v_gene: TRBV7-2
CDR3nt: TGTGCCAGCAGCTTATCCTCCGGGGTAAGCTCCTACGAGCAGTACTTC
CDR3aa: CASSLSSGVSSYEQYF

j_gene: TRBJ1-5
d_gene: -
abundance: few
v_gene: TRBV19
CDR3nt: TGTGCCAGTAGTATAGACCGGGCTCGCAATCAGCCCCAGCATTTT
CDR3aa: CASSIDRARNQPQHF

j_gene: TRBJ2-3
d_gene: TRBD1
abundance: once
v_gene: TRBV12-3/TRBV12-4
CDR3nt: TGTGCCAGCAGCGTGACAGGGGGCGCAGATACGCAGTATTTT
CDR3aa: CASSVTGGADTQYF

j_gene: TRBJ2-3
d_gene: -
abundance: -
v_gene: TRBV12-3/TRBV12-4
CDR3nt: TGTGCCAGCAGTAGGCACGCAGATACGCAGTATTTT
CDR3aa: CASSRHADTQYF

j_gene: TRBJ2-7
d_gene: -
abundance: many
v_gene: TRBV5-1
CDR3nt: TGCGCCAGCAACCTTGACGGAGGTAACGAGCAGTACTTC
CDR3aa: CASNLDGGNEQYF

j_gene: TRBJ2-6
d_gene: -
abundance: few
v_gene: TRBV20-1
CDR3nt: TGCAGTGCTACCCCGTGGCAGGGAAGCTCTGGGGCCAACGTCCTGACTTTC
CDR3aa: CSATPWQGSSGANVLTF

j_gene: TRBJ2-2
d_gene: -
abundance: -
v_gene: TRBV5-6
CDR3nt: TGTGCCAGCAGCTTGCGGACTCCCCTCAACACCTGGGAGCTGTTTTTT
CDR3aa: CASSLRTPLNTWELFF

j_gene: TRBJ2-3
d_gene: TRBD2
abundance: few
v_gene: TRBV10-3
CDR3nt: TGTGCCATCGGGAGGACTAGCGGTACCGCAGATACGCAGTATTTT
CDR3aa: CAIGRTSGTADTQYF

j_gene: TRBJ2-3
d_gene: -
abundance: -
v_gene: TRBV3-1
CDR3nt: TGTGCCAGCAGCCAAGGGTTGGGGAACACAGATACGCAGTATTTT
CDR3aa: CASSQGLGNTDTQYF

j_gene: TRBJ2-1
d_gene: TRBD2
abundance: -
v_gene: TRBV20-1
CDR3nt: TGCAGTGCTAGCGGGGGGTTCGCCTACAATGAGCAGTTCTTC
CDR3aa: CSASGGFAYNEQFF

j_gene: TRBJ1-2
d_gene: TRBD1
abundance: many
v_gene: TRBV5-1
CDR3nt: TGTGCCAGCAGCTTGGGACAGAACTATGGCTACACCTTC
CDR3aa: CASSLGQNYGYTF

j_gene: TRBJ2-3
d_gene: TRBD2
abundance: -
v_gene: TRBV9
CDR3nt: TGTGCCAGCAGCGTAGACGCGGGAGCCACAGATACGCAGTATTTT
CDR3aa: CASSVDAGATDTQYF

j_gene: TRBJ1-2
d_gene: -
abundance: -
v_gene: TRBV11-2
CDR3nt: TGTGCCAGCAGGCCTGGGGGCAGGAGTAACTATGGCTACACCTTC
CDR3aa: CASRPGGRSNYGYTF

j_gene: TRBJ1-2
d_gene: -
abundance: many
v_gene: TRBV28
CDR3nt: TGTGCCAGCAGTTTATACGGGATCAACTATGGCTACACCTTC
CDR3aa: CASSLYGINYGYTF

j_gene: TRBJ2-1
d_gene: -
abundance: many
v_gene: TRBV12-3/TRBV12-4
CDR3nt: TGTGCCAGCAGCTTAGACTGGGGGGACTACAATGAGCAGTTCTTC
CDR3aa: CASSLDWGDYNEQFF

j_gene: TRBJ1-2
d_gene: -
abundance: -
v_gene: TRBV11-1
CDR3nt: TGTGCCAGCACCACCGGCCCAGCCCCATATGGCTACACCTTC
CDR3aa: CASTTGPAPYGYTF

j_gene: TRBJ1-1
d_gene: TRBD1
abundance: -
v_gene: TRBV20-1
CDR3nt: TGCAGTGCTAGAGTCCAGGGGGTTGGGGGTGGAGCTCGAGCTTTCTTT
CDR3aa: CSARVQGVGGGARAFF

j_gene: TRBJ2-6
d_gene: TRBD2
abundance: -
v_gene: TRBV20-1
CDR3nt: TGCAGTGCACGGGACTACACCTCTGGGGCCAACGTCCTGACTTTC
CDR3aa: CSARDYTSGANVLTF

j_gene: TRBJ1-4
d_gene: -
abundance: -
v_gene: TRBV7-6
CDR3nt: TGTGCCAGCAGCTTACGTCCGTTGGGTGAAAAACTGTTTTTT
CDR3aa: CASSLRPLGEKLFF

j_gene: TRBJ2-7
d_gene: TRBD1
abundance: many
v_gene: TRBV10-3
CDR3nt: TGTGCCATCAGTGAGCCCGGGACAGACTCCCGCTACGAGCAGTACTTC
CDR3aa: CAISEPGTDSRYEQYF

j_gene: TRBJ2-1
d_gene: -
abundance: few
v_gene: TRBV11-2
CDR3nt: TGTGCCAGCAGCTTTCTGGGAGTATGGGGGAATGAGCAGTTCTTC
CDR3aa: CASSFLGVWGNEQFF

j_gene: TRBJ1-2
d_gene: -
abundance: few
v_gene: TRBV19
CDR3nt: TGTGCCAGCACGGACAGCCTCGTCTATGGCTACACCTTC
CDR3aa: CASTDSLVYGYTF

j_gene: TRBJ2-5
d_gene: -
abundance: -
v_gene: TRBV6-5
CDR3nt: TGTGCCACTACGGACCTAGAAGAGACCCAGTACTTC
CDR3aa: CATTDLEETQYF

j_gene: TRBJ2-1
d_gene: -
abundance: -
v_gene: TRBV7-8
CDR3nt: TGTGCCAGCAGCGCAAGCAATGAGCAGTTCTTC
CDR3aa: CASSASNEQFF

j_gene: TRBJ2-7
d_gene: -
abundance: -
v_gene: TRBV20-1
CDR3nt: TGCAGTGCTAGAGGGCCTAGGACACCGACCTACGAGCAGTACTTC
CDR3aa: CSARGPRTPTYEQYF

j_gene: TRBJ2-5
d_gene: TRBD1
abundance: few
v_gene: TRBV2
CDR3nt: TGTGCCAGCAGCCCACTTACAGGGGGCCAAGAGACCCAGTACTTC
CDR3aa: CASSPLTGGQETQYF

j_gene: TRBJ2-7
d_gene: -
abundance: once
v_gene: TRBV6-5
CDR3nt: TGTGCCAGCAGTTACCGGCCCGGGGGCGAGCAGTACTTC
CDR3aa: CASSYRPGGEQYF

j_gene: TRBJ2-7
d_gene: -
abundance: -
v_gene: TRBV5-1
CDR3nt: TGCGCCAGCAGCTTGGGGGAGAGATACGAGCAGTACTTC
CDR3aa: CASSLGERYEQYF

j_gene: TRBJ1-1
d_gene: -
abundance: -
v_gene: TRBV29-1
CDR3nt: TGCAGCGTTGTCTCAACCAACACTGAAGCTTTCTTT
CDR3aa: CSVVSTNTEAFF

j_gene: TRBJ1-2
d_gene: -
abundance: many
v_gene: TRBV12-3/TRBV12-4
CDR3nt: TGTGCCAGCAGTTTCCAGGGCGCTGGCTACACCTTC
CDR3aa: CASSFQGAGYTF

j_gene: TRBJ1-4
d_gene: -
abundance: -
v_gene: TRBV7-2
CDR3nt: TGTGCCAGCAGCCCCCGACCTACGAGGGGAAAACTGTTTTTT
CDR3aa: CASSPRPTRGKLFF

j_gene: TRBJ2-4
d_gene: TRBD2
abundance: -
v_gene: TRBV4-1
CDR3nt: TGCGCCAGCAGCCAAGAGGAGAGCGGGAATCTAGCCAAAAACATTCAGTACTTC
CDR3aa: CASSQEESGNLAKNIQYF

j_gene: TRBJ2-1
d_gene: TRBD2
abundance: few
v_gene: TRBV28
CDR3nt: TGTGCCAGCAGTTTATTGGCTAGCGGTAGCTCCTACAATGAGCAGTTCTTC
CDR3aa: CASSLLASGSSYNEQFF

j_gene: TRBJ2-1
d_gene: TRBD2
abundance: -
v_gene: TRBV12-3/TRBV12-4
CDR3nt: TGTGCCAGCAGTTCCCAGCGGGGGGGCCTGGACGATGAGCAGTTCTTC
CDR3aa: CASSSQRGGLDDEQFF

j_gene: TRBJ2-3
d_gene: -
abundance: -
v_gene: TRBV20-1
CDR3nt: TGCAGTGGGGTCCTCGTGGGGCCAGATACGCAGTATTTT
CDR3aa: CSGVLVGPDTQYF

j_gene: TRBJ2-7
d_gene: -
abundance: once
v_gene: TRBV6-5
CDR3nt: TGTGCCAGCAGTTACGGCAGGGCCGGTTACGAGCAGTACTTC
CDR3aa: CASSYGRAGYEQYF

j_gene: TRBJ2-5
d_gene: -
abundance: once
v_gene: TRBV5-1
CDR3nt: TGCGCCAGCAGCAACATCCACCCAGAGACCCAGTACTTC
CDR3aa: CASSNIHPETQYF

j_gene: TRBJ1-4
d_gene: TRBD1
abundance: many
v_gene: TRBV12-3/TRBV12-4
CDR3nt: TGTGCCAGCAGCCCTGGGACAGGGTCCTTGACGAAACTGTTTTTT
CDR3aa: CASSPGTGSLTKLFF

j_gene: TRBJ2-2
d_gene: TRBD2
abundance: many
v_gene: TRBV20-1
CDR3nt: TGCAGTGCGGCGGGAAGCGGGGGCGGGGAGCTGTTTTTT
CDR3aa: CSAAGSGGGELFF

j_gene: TRBJ2-7
d_gene: -
abundance: many
v_gene: TRBV11-3
CDR3nt: TGTGCCAGCAGCTTAGGAGGGGGAACGGACATACCCTACGAGCAGTACTTC
CDR3aa: CASSLGGGTDIPYEQYF